This T cell receptor (beta chain) was profiled in a study of T cell responses to AZD1222 COVID-19 vaccine. This CDR3 has 14 residues. The germline V and J ends were trimmed by 2 bases and 0 bases, with 9 bases remaining between them. The germline V gene has CDR1 SGHRS and CDR2 YFSETQ. For this clone: What it binds is not known.

Study observations and caveats: Mostly white British, mostly female donors; authors suggested clonal diversity may be underestimated. Just a handful of people given AZD1222 tested seropositive at baseline.

Sequencing was performed with immunoSEQ multiplex PCR; in TCRdb, only in-frame clones are kept and a portion is missing. The table lists 30,000 to 35,000 clones, approximately 80% of them singletons, with about 4.5% in the top ten. The analysis combined second doses at about 4 or about 12 weeks. The sample was peripheral blood, taken 28 days after the second AZD1222 dose. The sequence derives from an adult who received the AZD1222 COVID-19 vaccine. This chain uses TRBV5-1 with TRBJ2-7; D is unresolved. DNA of the CDR3: TGCGCCAGCAGCTTAACGGAGAGCTCCTACGAGCAGTACTTC. This sequence encodes CASSLTESSYEQYF.